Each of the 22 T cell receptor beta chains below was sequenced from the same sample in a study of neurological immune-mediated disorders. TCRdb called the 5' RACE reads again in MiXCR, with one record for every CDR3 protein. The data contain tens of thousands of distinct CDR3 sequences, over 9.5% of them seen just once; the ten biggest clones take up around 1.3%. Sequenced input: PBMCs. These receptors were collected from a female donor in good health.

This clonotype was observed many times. CDR3 sequence: CASSLSRGSYNEQFF. CDR3 in DNA: TGCGCCAGCAGCTTGTCCCGGGGCTCCTACAATGAGCAGTTCTTC. The chain couples TRBV5-1 to TRBJ2-1; D is perhaps TRBD2 (5 bases). The germline V and J ends were trimmed by 1 base and 0 bases, with 8 bases remaining between them. CDR3 length: 15 amino acids. Germline CDR1 and CDR2: SGHRS and YFSETQ.

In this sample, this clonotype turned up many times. The CDR3 DNA is TGTGCCAGCAGTTGGGGGGGGAGAAACACCGGGGAGCTGTTTTTT. It codes for CASSWGGRNTGELFF. The chain links TRBV12-3 or TRBV12-4 to TRBJ2-2; TRBD2 matches at 7 bases. This CDR3 contains 15 residues. The J segment lost 2 bases and the V segment lost 4 bases, leaving 4 bases of the junction unmatched.

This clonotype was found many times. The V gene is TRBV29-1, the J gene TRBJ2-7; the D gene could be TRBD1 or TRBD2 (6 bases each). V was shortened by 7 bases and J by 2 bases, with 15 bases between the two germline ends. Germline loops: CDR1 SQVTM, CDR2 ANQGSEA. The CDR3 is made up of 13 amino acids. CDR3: CSASWGDTYEQYF. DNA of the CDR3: TGCAGCGCCAGTTGGGGGGACACCTACGAGCAGTACTTC.

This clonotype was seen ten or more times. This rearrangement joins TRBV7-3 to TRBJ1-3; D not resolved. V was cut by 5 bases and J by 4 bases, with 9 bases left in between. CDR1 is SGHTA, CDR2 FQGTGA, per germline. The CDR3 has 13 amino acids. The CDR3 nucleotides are TGTGCCAGCAGCACGATTGACGGAAACACCATATATTTT. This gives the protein CASSTIDGNTIYF.

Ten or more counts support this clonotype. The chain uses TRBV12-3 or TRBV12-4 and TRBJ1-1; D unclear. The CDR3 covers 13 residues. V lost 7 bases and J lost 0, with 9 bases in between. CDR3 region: CASTNQMNTEAFF. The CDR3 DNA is TGTGCCAGCACCAATCAGATGAACACTGAAGCTTTCTTT.

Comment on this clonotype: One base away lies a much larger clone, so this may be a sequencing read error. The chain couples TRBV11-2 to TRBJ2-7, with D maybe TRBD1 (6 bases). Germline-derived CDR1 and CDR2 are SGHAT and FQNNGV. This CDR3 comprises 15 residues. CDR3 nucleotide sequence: TGTGCCAGCAGCTTAGAGGGACAAACCAGCTACGACCAGTACTTC. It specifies CASSLEGQTSYDQYF.

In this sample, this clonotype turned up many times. DNA of the CDR3: TGTGCCAGCAGCGCTCGACTAGCCCCCTTCTTC. Translation gives CASSARLAPFF. V and J are TRBV7-8 and TRBJ2-1; TRBD2 matches at 7 bases. The germline gives CDR1 SGHVS, CDR2 FQNEAQ. The CDR3 length is 11 residues. The V and J ends lost 5 bases and 16 bases, in that order; junction bases with no gene match: 8.

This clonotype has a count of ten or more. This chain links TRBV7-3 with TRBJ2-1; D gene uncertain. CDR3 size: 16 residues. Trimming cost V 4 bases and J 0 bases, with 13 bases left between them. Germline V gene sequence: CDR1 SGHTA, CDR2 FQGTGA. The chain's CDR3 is CASSSRGRNSYNEQFF. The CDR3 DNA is TGTGCCAGCAGCTCGAGAGGACGGAACTCCTACAATGAGCAGTTCTTC.

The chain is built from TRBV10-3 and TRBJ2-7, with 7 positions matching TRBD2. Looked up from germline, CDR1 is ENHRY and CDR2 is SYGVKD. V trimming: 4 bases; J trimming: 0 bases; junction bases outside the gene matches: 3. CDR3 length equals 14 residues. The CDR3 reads CAISVGGSSYEQYF. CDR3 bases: TGTGCCATCAGTGTTGGCGGGAGCTCCTACGAGCAGTACTTC.

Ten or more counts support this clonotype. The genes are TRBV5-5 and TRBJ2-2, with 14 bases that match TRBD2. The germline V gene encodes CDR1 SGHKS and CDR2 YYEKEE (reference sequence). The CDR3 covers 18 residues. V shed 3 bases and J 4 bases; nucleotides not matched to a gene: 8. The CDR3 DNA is TGTGCCAGCAGCTCGACTAGCGGGAGGGCCCCAGGCACCGGGGAGCTGTTTTTT. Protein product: CASSSTSGRAPGTGELFF.

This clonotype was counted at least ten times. CDR3 DNA sequence: TGCAGTGCCGCGGAAGTCAACGAGCAGTACTTC. Encoded protein: CSAAEVNEQYF. This sequence joins TRBV29-1 and TRBJ2-7; D gene uncertain. Germline CDR1 is SQVTM and CDR2 is ANQGSEA. This CDR3 is built from 11 residues.

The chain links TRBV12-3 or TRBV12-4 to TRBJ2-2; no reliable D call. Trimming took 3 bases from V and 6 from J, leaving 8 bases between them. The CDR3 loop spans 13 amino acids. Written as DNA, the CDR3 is TGTGCCAGCAGTTTTGACACGCCCGGGGAGCTGTTTTTT. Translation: CASSFDTPGELFF.

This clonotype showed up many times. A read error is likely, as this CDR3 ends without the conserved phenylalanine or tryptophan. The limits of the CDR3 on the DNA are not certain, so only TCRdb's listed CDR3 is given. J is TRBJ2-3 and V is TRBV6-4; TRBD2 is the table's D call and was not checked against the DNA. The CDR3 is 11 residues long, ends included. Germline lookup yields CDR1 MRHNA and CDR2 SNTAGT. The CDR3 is CASSDWLAGVV.

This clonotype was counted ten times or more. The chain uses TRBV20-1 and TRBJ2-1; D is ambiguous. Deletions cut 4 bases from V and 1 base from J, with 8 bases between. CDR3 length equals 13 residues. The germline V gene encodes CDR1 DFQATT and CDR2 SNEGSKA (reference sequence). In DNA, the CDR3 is TGCAGTGCTAAGGGCCTTTCCTACAATGAGCAGTTCTTC. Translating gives CSAKGLSYNEQFF.

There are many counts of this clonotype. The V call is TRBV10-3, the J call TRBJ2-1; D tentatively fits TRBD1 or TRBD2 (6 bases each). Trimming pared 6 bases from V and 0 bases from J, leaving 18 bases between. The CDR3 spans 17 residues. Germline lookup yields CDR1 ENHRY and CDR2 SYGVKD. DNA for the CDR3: TGTGCCATCAGCACCGGGGAGTGGGGGGCCTCCTACAATGAGCAGTTCTTC. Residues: CAISTGEWGASYNEQFF.

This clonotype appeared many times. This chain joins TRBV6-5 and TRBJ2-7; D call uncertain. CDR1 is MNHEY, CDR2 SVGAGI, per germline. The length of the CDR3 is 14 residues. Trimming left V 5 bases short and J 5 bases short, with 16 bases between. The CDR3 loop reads CASSRRQDKNEQYF. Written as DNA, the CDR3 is TGTGCCAGCAGTCGCCGACAAGATAAGAACGAGCAGTACTTC.

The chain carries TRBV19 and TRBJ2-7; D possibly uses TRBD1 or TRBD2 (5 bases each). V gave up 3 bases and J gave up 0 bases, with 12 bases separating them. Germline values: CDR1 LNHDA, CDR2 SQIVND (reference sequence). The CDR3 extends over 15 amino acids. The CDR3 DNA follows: TGTGCCAGTAGTATTGGGGCGGGTAGCTCCTACGAGCAGTACTTC. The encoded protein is CASSIGAGSSYEQYF. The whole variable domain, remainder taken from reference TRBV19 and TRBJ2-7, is DGGITQSPKYLFRKEGQNVTLSCEQNLNHDAMYWYRQDPGQGLRLIYYSQIVNDFQKGDIAEGYSVSREKKESFPLTVTSAQKNPTAFYLCASSIGAGSSYEQYFGPGTRLTVT.

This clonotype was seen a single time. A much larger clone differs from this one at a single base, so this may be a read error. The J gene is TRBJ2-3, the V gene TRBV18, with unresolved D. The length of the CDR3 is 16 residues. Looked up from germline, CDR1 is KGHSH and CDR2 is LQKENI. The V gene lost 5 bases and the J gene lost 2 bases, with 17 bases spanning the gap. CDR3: CASSTRWATTTDTQYF. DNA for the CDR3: TGTGCCAGCTCAACAAGGTGGGCCACCACCACAGATACGCAGTATTTT.

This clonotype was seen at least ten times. CDR3 sequence reads: CASSTEDAGSGANVLTF. Written as DNA, the CDR3 is TGTGCCAGCAGCACAGAGGACGCCGGCTCTGGGGCCAACGTCCTGACTTTC. The chain recombines TRBV21-1 with TRBJ2-6. TRBV21-1 is noted as a pseudogene. The CDR3 length is 17 residues.

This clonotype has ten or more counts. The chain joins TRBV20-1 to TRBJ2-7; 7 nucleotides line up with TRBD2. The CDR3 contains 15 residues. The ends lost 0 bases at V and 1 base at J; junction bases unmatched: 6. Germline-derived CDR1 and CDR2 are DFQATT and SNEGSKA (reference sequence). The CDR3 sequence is CSARDELARSYEQYF. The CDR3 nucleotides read TGCAGTGCTAGAGATGAACTAGCGAGATCCTACGAGCAGTACTTC.

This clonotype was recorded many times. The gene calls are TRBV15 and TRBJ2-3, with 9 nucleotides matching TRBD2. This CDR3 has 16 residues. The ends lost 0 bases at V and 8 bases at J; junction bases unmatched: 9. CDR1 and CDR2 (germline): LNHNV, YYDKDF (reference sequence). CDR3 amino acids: CATSRDGAGGPGTQYF. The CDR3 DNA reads TGTGCCACCAGCAGAGATGGGGCGGGGGGGCCTGGTACGCAGTATTTT.

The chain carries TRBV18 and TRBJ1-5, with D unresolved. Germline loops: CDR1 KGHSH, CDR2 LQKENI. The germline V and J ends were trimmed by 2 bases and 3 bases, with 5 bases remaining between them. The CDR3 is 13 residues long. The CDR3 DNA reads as TGTGCCAGCTCACCAGGTAACAATCAGCCCCAGCATTTT. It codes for CASSPGNNQPQHF. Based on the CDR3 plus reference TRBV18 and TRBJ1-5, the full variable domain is NAGVMQNPRHLVRRRGQEARLRCSPMKGHSHVYWYRQLPEEGLKFMVYLQKENIIDESGMPKERFSAEFPKEGPSILRIQQVVRGDSAAYFCASSPGNNQPQHFGDGTRLSIL.